The 28 T cell receptor beta chains presented below share a single source sample, sequenced in a study of graft-versus-host responses after intestinal transplantation. No cognate antigen is known for these TCRs. Repertoires were generated with immunoSEQ multiplex PCR, while TCRdb's copy carries only in-frame clones and drops some. The sample shows fewer than 95,000 clones, 85% to 95% of them seen only once. The specimen comprised unstimulated CD8+ T cells sorted from spleen or lymph node cells, sampled before transplant. These receptor sequences come from a human donor who was the organ donor for an intestinal transplant.

V is TRBV6-5 and J is TRBJ1-6; TRBD1 is a possible D gene (6 bases). V gave up 6 bases and J gave up 5 bases, with 8 bases separating them. The CDR3 covers 13 residues. CDR1 is MNHEY, CDR2 SVGAGI, per germline. This chain's CDR3 is CASRQGNNSPLHF. CDR3 DNA sequence: TGTGCCAGCAGACAGGGCAATAATTCACCCCTCCACTTT.

The chain is built from TRBV4-2 and TRBJ1-3, with D maybe TRBD1 (5 bases). This CDR3 spans 16 amino acids. The V gene's germline CDR1 is LGHNA and CDR2 YNFKEQ. The V gene lost 4 bases and the J gene lost 4 bases, with 17 bases spanning the gap. The CDR3 loop reads CASSLPRGVRGNTIYF. CDR3 nucleotides: TGTGCCAGCAGCCTCCCTCGGGGGGTTAGGGGAAACACCATATATTTT.

The V and J genes are TRBV6-5 and TRBJ2-3; 8 nucleotides agree with TRBD2. The germline V gene has CDR1 MNHEY and CDR2 SVGAGI. The CDR3 extends over 15 amino acids. Trimming cost V 6 bases and J 3 bases; bases outside gene matches: 8. The CDR3 spells CASSSAGGGTDTQYF. CDR3 nucleotide sequence: TGTGCCAGCAGCTCCGCGGGGGGTGGTACAGATACGCAGTATTTT.

The chain links TRBV15 to TRBJ2-6, with 7 bases fitting TRBD2. Per the germline V gene, CDR1 is LNHNV and CDR2 is YYDKDF (reference sequence). Trimming took 3 bases from V and 4 from J; bases not matched to a gene: 6. This CDR3 spans 16 amino acids. Written as DNA, the CDR3 is TGTGCCACCAGCAGTTGGGGGGGGACCGGGGCCAACGTCCTGACTTTC. Protein sequence: CATSSWGGTGANVLTF.

The genes are TRBV30 and TRBJ2-7; perhaps TRBD1 as D (6 bases). The V gene's germline CDR1 is GTSNPN and CDR2 SVGIG (reference sequence). V was clipped by 0 bases and J by 4 bases, with 13 bases between them. This CDR3 is built from 14 residues. CDR3: CAWSVPGAPYEQYF. CDR3 in DNA: TGTGCCTGGAGTGTACCAGGGGCCCCGTACGAGCAGTACTTC. The full variable domain, completed using reference TRBV30 and TRBJ2-7, is SQTIHQWPATLVQPVGSPLSLECTVEGTSNPNLYWYRQAAGRGLQLLFYSVGIGQISSEVPQNLSASRPQDRQFILSSKKLLLSDSGFYLCAWSVPGAPYEQYFGPGTRLTVT.

The CDR3 sequence: CASRDRDSNQPQHF. The CDR3 bases are TGTGCCAGCAGGGACAGAGATAGCAATCAGCCCCAGCATTTT. V is TRBV2 and J is TRBJ1-5; maybe TRBD1 (6 bases). The V and J ends lost 6 bases and 0 bases respectively, with 9 bases between them. The CDR3 has 14 residues. CDR1 is SNHLY and CDR2 is FYNNEI in the germline V gene.

The rearrangement uses TRBV11-1 and TRBJ1-5; maybe TRBD1 (5 bases). The CDR3 loop spans 16 amino acids. V gave up 0 bases and J gave up 0 bases, with 9 bases separating them. Germline lookup yields CDR1 SGHAT and CDR2 FQDESV (reference sequence). The DNA for the CDR3 is TGTGCCAGCAGCTTAGCCCAGGGCGATAGCAATCAGCCCCAGCATTTT. Translation gives CASSLAQGDSNQPQHF.

V usage is TRBV27 and J usage is TRBJ2-7, with D tentatively TRBD1 (5 bases). This CDR3 has 13 amino acids. V gave up 5 bases and J gave up 12 bases, with 20 bases separating them. Germline V gene lookup returns CDR1 MNHEY and CDR2 SMNVEV (reference sequence). CDR3 coding DNA: TGTGCCAGCAGTCCCGGCCCCCGACAGCCGGCGTACTTC. Translated, it gives CASSPGPRQPAYF.

Regarding this clone: The sample holds other DNA sequences that translate to the same CDR3. V and J are TRBV27 and TRBJ2-3; TRBD2 matches at 9 bases. Germline-derived CDR1 and CDR2 are MNHEY and SMNVEV (reference sequence). With 3 bases clipped from V and 1 base from J, the junction kept 14 bases outside the gene matches. The CDR3 covers 19 residues. DNA of the CDR3: TGTGCCAGCAGTTTTCTTGGGGGACTAGCAGGGGACCGCACAGATACGCAGTATTTT. Its translation: CASSFLGGLAGDRTDTQYF.

Regarding this clone: The junction departs from the called germline gene at one end, perhaps through a read error. The chain combines TRBV4-1 with TRBJ1-6; possible D gene TRBD1, 5 bases. The CDR3 extends over 16 amino acids. CDR1 and CDR2 from the germline V gene are MGHRA and YSYEKL. CDR3 in DNA: TGCACCAGCAGCCAAGATGGGAGGGGAACAGGATCACCCCTCCACTTT. Its translation is CTSSQDGRGTGSPLHF.

The gene calls are TRBV5-6 and TRBJ1-1; no clear D. The germline V gene has CDR1 SGHDT and CDR2 YYEEEE. Trimming took 4 bases from V and 0 from J, leaving 10 bases between them. This CDR3 contains 14 residues. This CDR3 reads CASSPGFMNTEAFF. The CDR3 DNA is TGTGCCAGCAGCCCCGGGTTCATGAACACTGAAGCTTTCTTT.

The chain employs TRBV7-3 and TRBJ2-1, with 12 positions matching TRBD1. The length of the CDR3 is 15 residues. V lost 5 bases to trimming and J lost 5 bases; unmatched junction nucleotides: 4. Germline V gene data show CDR1 as SGHTA and CDR2 as FQGTGA. CDR3 loop: CASSRDRGHDNEQFF. In nucleotides, the CDR3 is TGTGCCAGCAGCCGGGACAGGGGGCACGACAATGAGCAGTTCTTC.

The chain combines TRBV9 with TRBJ2-1, with 11 bases fitting TRBD2. This CDR3 spans 17 amino acids. With 3 bases clipped from V and 0 bases from J, the junction kept 5 bases outside the gene matches. From germline, CDR1 is SGDLS and CDR2 YYNGEE. The CDR3 region has the DNA TGTGCCAGCAGCGGGCTAGCGGGGGGCCGCTCCTACAATGAGCAGTTCTTC. This codes for CASSGLAGGRSYNEQFF.

This clone has only one observation. The chain is built from TRBV9 and TRBJ1-2; D might be TRBD1 (6 bases). Germline assignment: CDR1 SGDLS and CDR2 YYNGEE. The CDR3 has 12 amino acids. Between the trimmed V and J ends, which lost 3 bases and 6 bases, there was a span of 9 bases. For the CDR3, the DNA is TGTGCCAGCAGCGAACAGGGAGATGGCTACACCTTC. Translating it yields CASSEQGDGYTF. The full variable domain, its missing parts supplied by reference TRBV9 and TRBJ1-2, is DSGVTQTPKHLITATGQRVTLRCSPRSGDLSVYWYQQSLDQGLQFLIQYYNGEERAKGNILERFSAQQFPDLHSELNLSSLELGDSALYFCASSEQGDGYTFGSGTRLTVV.

V usage is TRBV25-1 and J usage is TRBJ2-5; no definite D call. Between the trimmed V and J ends, which lost 5 bases and 4 bases, there was a span of 14 bases. The CDR3 runs 14 residues. Germline V gene data show CDR1 as MGHDK and CDR2 as SYGVNS. CDR3 in amino acids: CASSSNSFGETQYF. DNA for the CDR3: TGTGCCAGCAGTTCCAACAGTTTCGGAGAGACCCAGTACTTC. The variable domain in full, completed from reference TRBV25-1 and TRBJ2-5, reads EADIYQTPRYLVIGTGKKITLECSQTMGHDKMYWYQQDPGMELHLIHYSYGVNSTEKGDLSSESTVSRIRTEHFPLTLESARPSHTSQYLCASSSNSFGETQYFGPGTRLLVL.

The CDR3 coding sequence is TGTGCCAGCAGTTACCCAACCTATGGTTCACCCCTCCACTTT. Protein product: CASSYPTYGSPLHF. The J gene is TRBJ1-6, the V gene TRBV6-5; D call uncertain. CDR3 length: 14 amino acids. V lost 2 bases to trimming and J lost 9 bases, with 11 bases between them. Looked up from germline, CDR1 is MNHEY and CDR2 is SVGAGI.

The chain recombines TRBV7-9 with TRBJ2-5; 9 bases are a match to TRBD2. The CDR3 runs to 17 residues. CDR1 is SEHNR, CDR2 FQNEAQ, per germline (reference sequence). Trimming cost V 4 bases and J 2 bases; bases outside gene matches: 11. CDR3 sequence: CASSSPLGTSSQETQYF. DNA of the CDR3: TGTGCCAGCAGCTCCCCTCTCGGGACTAGCAGTCAAGAGACCCAGTACTTC.

The V gene is TRBV7-2, the J gene TRBJ1-1; D ambiguous. The CDR3 runs 17 residues. V lost 8 bases and J 1 base, leaving 23 bases between the germline ends. In germline, CDR1 is SGHTA, CDR2 FQGNSA. CDR3 loop: CASLISGDLQKNTEAFF. The CDR3, as DNA: TGTGCCAGCCTCATTTCTGGAGACCTACAAAAGAACACTGAAGCTTTCTTT. The variable domain in full, with the rest retrieved from reference TRBV7-2 and TRBJ1-1, is GAGVSQSPSNKVTEKGKDVELRCDPISGHTALYWYRQSLGQGLEFLIYFQGNSAPDKSGLPSDRFSAERTGGSVSTLTIQRTQQEDSAVYLCASLISGDLQKNTEAFFGQGTRLTVV.

The chain joins TRBV27 to TRBJ1-5, with 8 bases that match TRBD1. CDR3 length: 19 amino acids. Germline V lookup: CDR1 MNHEY, CDR2 SMNVEV (reference sequence). V was clipped by 5 bases and J by 0 bases; unmatched bases: 15. CDR3 amino acids: CASSTHPDRGGYSNQPQHF. The CDR3 region has the DNA TGTGCCAGCAGTACCCACCCCGACAGGGGCGGGTATAGCAATCAGCCCCAGCATTTT.

This chain connects TRBV27 to TRBJ2-7; D is unclear. This CDR3 spans 11 amino acids. Germline values: CDR1 MNHEY, CDR2 SMNVEV (reference sequence). With 8 bases removed from V and 7 bases from J, the gap between germline ends came to 12 bases. The CDR3 region has the DNA TGTGCCAGCGGGCAGTTCGAAGAGCAGTACTTC. Translating it yields CASGQFEEQYF.

The chain carries TRBV4-3 and TRBJ2-3; D is perhaps TRBD2 (5 bases). Per germline, CDR1 LGHNA and CDR2 YSLEER. This CDR3 region has 13 residues. V lost 4 bases and J lost 4, with 9 bases in between. CDR3 bases: TGCGCCAGCAGCCGGACTTCGTCAGATACGCAGTATTTT. As protein: CASSRTSSDTQYF.

This clone came up once. The CDR3 spells CASIEAPGGYGYTF. CDR3 nucleotides: TGTGCCAGCATTGAGGCCCCGGGGGGTTATGGCTACACCTTC. The J gene is TRBJ1-2, the V gene TRBV28; TRBD1 might be the D (5 bases). The CDR3 has 14 residues. Trimming shortened V by 7 bases and J by 5 bases, and 17 bases separated the two germline ends. CDR1 and CDR2 from the germline V gene are MDHEN and SYDVKM.

The V and J genes are TRBV4-3 and TRBJ2-3; D uncertain. The ends were cut back, 1 base at V and 2 bases at J, with 13 bases in the middle. The germline V gene has CDR1 LGHNA and CDR2 YSLEER. This CDR3 comprises 16 residues. The CDR3 reads CASSQASQVNTDTQYF. CDR3 in DNA: TGCGCCAGCAGCCAAGCAAGTCAGGTAAACACAGATACGCAGTATTTT.

This chain links TRBV30 with TRBJ1-5; TRBD1 matches at 7 bases. CDR3 length: 14 amino acids. V lost 3 bases, J lost 3 bases, and 5 bases stayed unmatched. From germline, CDR1 is GTSNPN and CDR2 SVGIG (reference sequence). Written as DNA, the CDR3 is TGTGCCTGGAGCAGGGACAGCTACAATCAGCCCCAGCATTTT. It translates to CAWSRDSYNQPQHF.

This clone was recorded only once. V usage is TRBV6-5 and J usage is TRBJ2-1; D is undetermined. With 0 bases removed from V and 4 bases from J, the gap between germline ends came to 4 bases. This CDR3 spans 13 amino acids. Germline loops: CDR1 MNHEY, CDR2 SVGAGI. The CDR3 is CASSYSTYNEQFF. The CDR3 DNA sequence: TGTGCCAGCAGTTACTCGACTTACAATGAGCAGTTCTTC.

V is TRBV11-1 and J is TRBJ2-1, with 8 bases lining up with TRBD2. From germline, CDR1 is SGHAT and CDR2 FQDESV (reference sequence). The CDR3 runs 16 residues. Losses at the gene ends were 1 base for V and 3 bases for J; bases not matched to a gene: 5. The CDR3 loop reads CASSLGVGTSYNEQFF. The CDR3 coding sequence is TGTGCCAGCAGCTTAGGCGTTGGGACTAGCTACAATGAGCAGTTCTTC. The whole variable domain, filled in from reference TRBV11-1 and TRBJ2-1, reads EAEVAQSPRYKITEKSQAVAFWCDPISGHATLYWYRQILGQGPELLVQFQDESVVDDSQLPKDRFSAERLKGVDSTLKIQPAELGDSAMYLCASSLGVGTSYNEQFFGPGTRLTVL.

As DNA, the CDR3 is TGTGCCAGCAGTTCACACTCCCCCGGCGGTAATCAGCCCCAGCATTTT. It translates to CASSSHSPGGNQPQHF. J is TRBJ1-5 and V is TRBV28; no definite D call. CDR3 length equals 16 residues. V was pared by 4 bases and J by 4 bases, with 17 bases between. Germline CDR1 reads MDHEN; CDR2 reads SYDVKM.

This chain joins TRBV2 and TRBJ1-4; D remains ambiguous. The germline V gene has CDR1 SNHLY and CDR2 FYNNEI. The CDR3 has 14 amino acids. V was pared by 3 bases and J by 4 bases, with 9 bases between. The CDR3 here is CASSEWQDNEKLFF. CDR3 coding DNA: TGTGCCAGCAGTGAGTGGCAGGATAATGAAAAACTGTTTTTT. Looking up the rest from reference TRBV2 and TRBJ1-4 gives the full variable domain: EPEVTQTPSHQVTQMGQEVILRCVPISNHLYFYWYRQILGQKVEFLVSFYNNEISEKSEIFDDQFSVERPDGSNFTLKIRSTKLEDSAMYFCASSEWQDNEKLFFGSGTQLSVL.